The text below deals with one T cell receptor beta chain. The target antigen is unknown. The ends lost 0 bases at V and 3 bases at J; junction bases unmatched: 3. Germline CDR1 and CDR2: SGDLS and YYNGEE. The CDR3 runs 15 residues. TCRdb called the 5' RACE reads again in MiXCR, with one record for every CDR3 protein. The sample records 600,000 to 800,000 distinct CDR3 sequences, 21% being singletons. The record originates from a study of identical twins. Study-wide results and limits: Fewer insertions were carried by abundant cord blood beta clonotypes, but none was seen in memory repertoires. A partial confounding effect on zero-insertion analyses could come from invariant MAIT and iNKT cells.

Only healthy Caucasians were enrolled as donors. This sample also belongs to another study, concerning T cells expressing NK-cell markers. This second study notes: The CD3+CD56-NKG2C+ fraction of several donors was also led by these clonotypes.

Sequencing was done on a sample of PBMCs. The origin of this receptor is a woman between 18 and 29 years old in good health. V is TRBV9 and J is TRBJ2-5, with TRBD2 matching over 9 bases. CDR3 sequence (DNA): TGTGCCAGCAGCGTAGAGGCTAGCGGGGAAGAGACCCAGTACTTC. It yields the protein CASSVEASGEETQYF.